These 30 T cell receptor beta chains share one sample of origin, sequenced in a study of T-cell memory formation after mild COVID-19. A single record per CDR3 protein comes from TCRdb applying MiXCR to the 5' RACE reads. The sample holds 45,000 to 65,000 distinct CDR3 sequences, approximately 9.5% seen once. The source material was PBMCs or a T cell subset sorted from them (not recorded which). The receptors here all came from a man younger than 35 who had mild COVID-19 (a few samples of this study predate the infection). Cell type and time point are not known.

The sample holds many counts of this clonotype. This rearrangement joins TRBV7-2 to TRBJ2-2; D call uncertain. Trimming cost V 3 bases and J 0 bases, with 8 bases left between them. Germline V gives CDR1 SGHTA, CDR2 FQGNSA. This CDR3 spans 15 amino acids. CDR3 region: CASSLATANTGELFF. The CDR3 DNA sequence: TGTGCCAGCAGCTTGGCCACCGCGAACACCGGGGAGCTGTTTTTT.

This clonotype was recorded many times. The CDR3 loop reads CASRNDGGAGELFF. The CDR3 region has the DNA TGTGCCAGCAGAAATGACGGGGGTGCAGGGGAGCTGTTTTTT. This chain links TRBV6-5 with TRBJ2-2; D possibly corresponds to TRBD2 (6 bases). V was pared by 6 bases and J by 8 bases, with 16 bases between. This CDR3 is built from 14 residues. Germline-derived CDR1 and CDR2 are MNHEY and SVGAGI.

This clonotype was counted between two and nine times. The J gene is TRBJ1-4, the V gene TRBV3-1; unclear D gene. The CDR3 consists of 13 residues. V was clipped by 4 bases and J by 10 bases, with 13 bases between them. Germline values: CDR1 LGHDT, CDR2 YNNKEL (reference sequence). The CDR3 loop reads CASSRDGEAKLFF. As DNA, the CDR3 is TGTGCCAGCAGCCGGGATGGGGAGGCAAAACTGTTTTTT.

The chain employs TRBV20-1 and TRBJ2-3; the match to TRBD2 covers 7 bases. This CDR3 has 16 residues. Germline trimming cut 0 bases from V and 4 bases from J; bases unmatched to any gene: 10. Germline values: CDR1 DFQATT, CDR2 SNEGSKA (reference sequence). The CDR3 bases are TGCAGTGCTAGAGATCTGGCACTAGCGAGAGCAGATACGCAGTATTTT. Translated, it gives CSARDLALARADTQYF.

This clonotype was counted at least ten times. This sequence joins TRBV29-1 and TRBJ1-1; 8 bases line up with TRBD1. J lost 5 bases, V lost 5 bases, and 7 bases had no gene match. This CDR3 comprises 13 residues. Germline values: CDR1 SQVTM, CDR2 ANQGSEA. The CDR3 coding sequence is TGCAGCGTTCGGACAGGGCGTTGGACTGAAGCTTTCTTT. It specifies CSVRTGRWTEAFF.

This clonotype turned up a few times. This chain connects TRBV7-6 to TRBJ1-1; D perhaps matches TRBD1 (6 bases). The CDR3 sequence is 14 residues long. Trimming shortened V by 1 base and J by 4 bases, and 10 bases separated the two germline ends. Germline assignment: CDR1 SGHVS and CDR2 FNYEAQ. Here the CDR3 reads CASSLGGPGTEAFF. CDR3 nucleotides: TGTGCCAGCAGCTTAGGGGGGCCGGGCACTGAAGCTTTCTTT. Together with reference TRBV7-6 and TRBJ1-1, the CDR3 gives the full variable domain: GAGVSQSPRYKVTKRGQDVALRCDPISGHVSLYWYRQALGQGPEFLTYFNYEAQQDKSGLPNDRFSAERPEGSISTLTIQRTEQRDSAMYRCASSLGGPGTEAFFGQGTRLTVV.

In its sample, this clonotype was seen a few times. This chain links TRBV20-1 with TRBJ1-2; 11 bases fit TRBD1. Trimming at V came to 6 bases and at J to 7 bases, leaving 4 bases not matched to a gene. The germline V gene has CDR1 DFQATT and CDR2 SNEGSKA (reference sequence). The CDR3 is made up of 12 amino acids. The CDR3 here is CSANGQGAGYTF. The CDR3 nucleotides read TGCAGTGCCAATGGACAGGGGGCTGGCTACACCTTC.

The chain links TRBV7-2 to TRBJ1-6, with TRBD1 as a possible D gene (5 bases). Germline V gene sequence: CDR1 SGHTA, CDR2 FQGNSA. V shed 0 bases and J shed 10 bases, with 19 bases lying between them. CDR3 size: 17 residues. CDR3 sequence reads: CASSLAPGARQRSPLHF. Written as DNA, the CDR3 is TGTGCCAGCAGCTTAGCGCCGGGAGCTCGACAGAGGTCACCCCTCCACTTT.

V gene TRBV6-2 or TRBV6-3 combines with J gene TRBJ2-5; D possibly corresponds to TRBD2 (6 bases). V was shortened by 5 bases and J by 3 bases, with 10 bases between the two germline ends. This CDR3 spans 13 amino acids. From germline, CDR1 is MNHEY and CDR2 SVGEGT. This chain's CDR3 is CASSGTLKETQYF. CDR3 bases: TGTGCCAGCAGTGGGACTCTCAAAGAGACCCAGTACTTC.

The V call is TRBV4-3, the J call TRBJ2-7, with D perhaps being TRBD1 or TRBD2 (5 bases each). V lost 3 bases, J lost 12 bases, and 21 bases lay in between. Germline V CDR1 and CDR2: LGHNA, YSLEER. The CDR3 has 14 residues. The CDR3, as DNA: TGCGCCAGCAGCCAGGACCAGGGCCCCAAAGAGGGGTACTTC. This sequence encodes CASSQDQGPKEGYF.

V gene TRBV6-2 or TRBV6-3 combines with J gene TRBJ2-7, with no clear D. The V end was cut by 5 bases, the J end by 5 bases, with 7 bases between. The CDR3 extends over 11 amino acids. The germline V gene encodes CDR1 MNHEY and CDR2 SVGEGT. DNA of the CDR3: TGTGCCAGCAGTCCGGGCCACGAGCAGTACTTC. Translation: CASSPGHEQYF.

The CDR3 sequence: CASRSQANTEAFF. In nucleotides, the CDR3 is TGTGCCAGCAGGTCACAGGCGAACACTGAAGCTTTCTTT. This chain links TRBV5-4 with TRBJ1-1, with D possibly TRBD1 on 5 matching bases. The CDR3 extends over 13 amino acids. V was shortened by 5 bases and J by 1 base, with 9 bases between the two germline ends. The germline gives CDR1 SGHNT, CDR2 YYREEE (reference sequence).

This clonotype has a single count. The V and J genes are TRBV5-5 and TRBJ1-6; D is unresolved. This CDR3 has 16 amino acids. Per germline, CDR1 SGHKS and CDR2 YYEKEE (reference sequence). V lost 0 bases, J lost 6 bases, and 13 bases lay in between. CDR3 sequence reads: CASSLAFKGLNSPLHF. CDR3 sequence (DNA): TGTGCCAGCAGCTTGGCCTTTAAAGGCCTTAATTCACCCCTCCACTTT.

This clonotype was seen a few times. The J gene is TRBJ1-2, the V gene TRBV28; weak D call: TRBD1 (5 bases). The CDR3 contains 15 residues. Germline V gene lookup returns CDR1 MDHEN and CDR2 SYDVKM. Trimming removed 4 bases from V and 3 bases from J, with 15 bases in between. The CDR3 DNA sequence: TGTGCCAGCAGTTCCTCCCCCGGGGACGACTATGGCTACACCTTC. As protein: CASSSSPGDDYGYTF.

This clonotype was detected a few times. One junction end does not reproduce the germline sequence, and a read error may be involved. V and J are TRBV4-1 and TRBJ2-4; TRBD1 aligns across 9 bases. Looked up from germline, CDR1 is MGHRA and CDR2 is YSYEKL. There are 13 residues in the CDR3. CDR3 sequence: CASSQEGQGPRNF. CDR3 DNA sequence: TGCGCCAGCAGCCAAGAGGGACAGGGCCCACGGAACTTC.

In its sample, this clonotype was seen a few times. This chain joins TRBV5-1 and TRBJ2-1, with D tentatively TRBD1 or TRBD2 (5 bases each). CDR1 is SGHRS and CDR2 is YFSETQ in the germline V gene. The CDR3 covers 15 residues. V lost 3 bases to trimming and J lost 6 bases, with 16 bases between them. The CDR3 sequence is CASSSRGDGTNEQFF. As DNA, the CDR3 is TGCGCCAGCAGCTCCCGAGGGGACGGGACCAATGAGCAGTTCTTC.

This clonotype has more than one count but fewer than ten. This chain connects TRBV7-2 to TRBJ1-2; D is uncertain. CDR1 SGHTA and CDR2 FQGNSA come from the germline V gene. The V gene lost 4 bases and the J gene lost 3 bases, with 15 bases spanning the gap. CDR3 length equals 15 residues. CDR3: CASSSTLGSDYGYTF. As DNA, the CDR3 is TGTGCCAGCAGCTCCACACTGGGTTCCGACTATGGCTACACCTTC.

This clonotype was counted a few times. This chain joins TRBV20-1 and TRBJ2-7; no clear D. Germline V CDR1 and CDR2: DFQATT, SNEGSKA (reference sequence). This CDR3 is 12 amino acids long. V gave up 3 bases and J gave up 0 bases, with 6 bases separating them. This chain's CDR3 is CSASYNSYEQYF. In DNA form, the CDR3 reads TGCAGTGCTAGTTATAACTCCTACGAGCAGTACTTC.

This clonotype was counted a few times. The chain links TRBV5-1 to TRBJ1-1; D possibly corresponds to TRBD1 (5 bases). Germline values: CDR1 SGHRS, CDR2 YFSETQ. Trimming stripped 5 bases from V and 4 bases from J, with 12 bases between. This CDR3 comprises 13 residues. CDR3 coding DNA: TGCGCCAGCAGTCCCGACAGACTCACTGAAGCTTTCTTT. Translated: CASSPDRLTEAFF. Based on the CDR3 plus reference TRBV5-1 and TRBJ1-1, the full variable domain is KAGVTQTPRYLIKTRGQQVTLSCSPISGHRSVSWYQQTPGQGLQFLFEYFSETQRNKGNFPGRFSGRQFSNSRSEMNVSTLELGDSALYLCASSPDRLTEAFFGQGTRLTVV.

This chain connects TRBV9 to TRBJ2-3; 10 bases are shared with TRBD1. Losses at the gene ends were 2 bases for V and 4 bases for J; bases not matched to a gene: 7. This CDR3 comprises 16 residues. Germline-derived CDR1 and CDR2 are SGDLS and YYNGEE. The CDR3 reads CASSVGQGLFSDTQYF. The CDR3, as DNA: TGTGCCAGCAGCGTGGGACAGGGGTTATTTTCAGATACGCAGTATTTT. Full variable domain (rest looked up from reference TRBV9 and TRBJ2-3): DSGVTQTPKHLITATGQRVTLRCSPRSGDLSVYWYQQSLDQGLQFLIQYYNGEERAKGNILERFSAQQFPDLHSELNLSSLELGDSALYFCASSVGQGLFSDTQYFGPGTRLTVL.

This clonotype was detected only a few times. The V and J genes are TRBV7-2 and TRBJ1-1; D ambiguous. V dropped 1 base and J dropped 5 bases, with 11 bases sitting between them. The CDR3 spans 14 residues. Germline V gene sequence: CDR1 SGHTA, CDR2 FQGNSA. CDR3 sequence reads: CASSLGPRKTEAFF. For the CDR3, the DNA is TGTGCCAGCAGCTTAGGTCCGAGGAAGACTGAAGCTTTCTTT.

This CDR3 is CASSYGASSSYEQYF. For the CDR3, the DNA is TGTGCCAGCAGTTACGGGGCTAGCAGCTCCTACGAGCAGTACTTC. J is TRBJ2-7 and V is TRBV6-6; D is possibly TRBD1 or TRBD2 (5 bases each). This CDR3 is built from 15 residues. The germline V gene has CDR1 MNHNY and CDR2 SVGAGI (reference sequence). Trimming left V 2 bases short and J 0 bases short, with 11 bases between.

This chain joins TRBV5-1 and TRBJ2-1, with D perhaps matching TRBD2 (6 bases). The CDR3 sequence is 16 residues long. Trimming cost V 2 bases and J 8 bases, with 20 bases left between them. In germline, CDR1 is SGHRS, CDR2 YFSETQ. CDR3 loop: CASSFGGGVPSYEQFF. DNA for the CDR3: TGCGCCAGCAGCTTTGGTGGAGGGGTTCCCTCATATGAGCAGTTCTTC.

V usage is TRBV4-3 and J usage is TRBJ2-1; 9 nucleotides match TRBD1. Germline assignment: CDR1 LGHNA and CDR2 YSLEER. The trim removed 3 bases at V and 8 bases at J, leaving 8 bases unmatched. The CDR3 is 15 amino acids. The CDR3 DNA follows: TGCGCCAGCAGCCAGCTTCCGGGACAGGGCGATGAGCAGTTCTTC. It encodes CASSQLPGQGDEQFF.

This chain joins TRBV15 and TRBJ2-5, with no clear D. The CDR3 has 12 residues. Germline V gene data show CDR1 as LNHNV and CDR2 as YYDKDF (reference sequence). The CDR3 region is CLPWEFQETQYF. DNA of the CDR3: TGTCTTCCCTGGGAATTTCAAGAGACCCAGTACTTC.

A few counts support this clonotype. The CDR3 reads CASSHRDRGDTEAFF. The CDR3, as DNA: TGTGCCAGCAGCCACCGGGACAGGGGAGACACTGAAGCTTTCTTT. The J gene is TRBJ1-1, the V gene TRBV4-2, with 10 bases identical to TRBD1. The V and J ends lost 3 bases and 3 bases, in that order; junction bases with no gene match: 4. Germline V gene data show CDR1 as LGHNA and CDR2 as YNFKEQ. This CDR3 comprises 15 residues.

The chain combines TRBV3-1 with TRBJ2-1; D is perhaps TRBD1 (6 bases). The CDR3 length is 15 residues. Germline V gene sequence: CDR1 LGHDT, CDR2 YNNKEL (reference sequence). Trimming took off 5 bases at V and 2 bases at J, with 13 bases between the two ends. The CDR3 DNA reads TGTGCCAGCAGCACTCAGGGGATGACCTACAATGAGCAGTTCTTC. This translates into CASSTQGMTYNEQFF.

V usage is TRBV4-3 and J usage is TRBJ2-3, with 9 nucleotides matching TRBD2. Germline lookup yields CDR1 LGHNA and CDR2 YSLEER. This CDR3 contains 15 residues. The trim removed 4 bases at V and 6 bases at J, leaving 8 bases unmatched. CDR3 amino acids: CASSPTSGLWDTQYF. For the CDR3, the DNA is TGCGCCAGCAGCCCGACTAGCGGCCTTTGGGATACGCAGTATTTT.

This chain joins TRBV4-3 and TRBJ1-1; 9 nucleotides align to TRBD1. This CDR3 spans 15 amino acids. V shed 4 bases, J shed 0 bases, and the junction held 3 bases outside the gene matches. The V gene's germline CDR1 is LGHNA and CDR2 YSLEER. CDR3 residues: CASSPGQGMNTEAFF. CDR3 bases: TGCGCCAGCAGCCCCGGACAGGGGATGAACACTGAAGCTTTCTTT.

This clonotype was counted a few times. This chain connects TRBV2 to TRBJ2-2; D is unresolved. The CDR3 is made up of 13 amino acids. CDR1 and CDR2 from the germline V gene are SNHLY and FYNNEI. The V end lost 4 bases, the J end lost 6 bases, and 9 bases lay between the germline ends. CDR3 sequence (DNA): TGTGCCAGCAGTGGGTTAGTCCCCGGGGAGCTGTTTTTT. It codes for CASSGLVPGELFF. The whole variable domain, remainder taken from reference TRBV2 and TRBJ2-2, is EPEVTQTPSHQVTQMGQEVILRCVPISNHLYFYWYRQILGQKVEFLVSFYNNEISEKSEIFDDQFSVERPDGSNFTLKIRSTKLEDSAMYFCASSGLVPGELFFGEGSRLTVL.